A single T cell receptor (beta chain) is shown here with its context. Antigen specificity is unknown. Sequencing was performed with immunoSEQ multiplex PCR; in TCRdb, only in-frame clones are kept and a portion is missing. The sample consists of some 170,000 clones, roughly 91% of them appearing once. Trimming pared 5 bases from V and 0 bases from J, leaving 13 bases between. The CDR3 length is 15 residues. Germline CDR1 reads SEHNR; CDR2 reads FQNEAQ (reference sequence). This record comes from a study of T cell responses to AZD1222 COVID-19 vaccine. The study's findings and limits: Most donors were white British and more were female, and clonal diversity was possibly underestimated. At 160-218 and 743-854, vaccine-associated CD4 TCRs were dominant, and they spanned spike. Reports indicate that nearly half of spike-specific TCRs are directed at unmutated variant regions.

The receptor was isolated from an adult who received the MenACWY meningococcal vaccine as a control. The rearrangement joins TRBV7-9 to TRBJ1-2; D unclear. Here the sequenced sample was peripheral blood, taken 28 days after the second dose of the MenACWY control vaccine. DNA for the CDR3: TGTGCCAGCAGCCCCCCCGGGCTCACTAACTATGGCTACACCTTC. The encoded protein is CASSPPGLTNYGYTF.